A selection of T cell receptor beta chains follows, all from one sample in a study of blood T cells in healthy people across ages. TCRdb reprocessed the 5' RACE reads with MiXCR, giving one entry per CDR3 protein. The sample carries fewer than 2,000,000 distinct CDR3 sequences, about two fifths recorded once. Input material: blood. The receptors were sampled from a human donor in good health. CDR3s include the opening cysteine and the closing phenylalanine or tryptophan. Each record gives: clone size, D gene, V gene, J gene, CDR3 DNA, CDR3 protein. D genes are given only for firm matches. Only part of the rows carry a size: once, few, many, or a class if the clone is expanded.

NA	NA	TRBV4-3	TRBJ1-5	TGCGCCAGCAGCCACGGACAGACTCAAGGGCCCCAGCATTTT	CASSHGQTQGPQHF
NA	TRBD1	TRBV7-8	TRBJ2-6	TGTGCCAGCAGCTTATGGGGCGTTGTGTTCGGGACAGACTCTGGGGCCAACGTCCTGACTTTC	CASSLWGVVFGTDSGANVLTF
NA	TRBD1	TRBV20-1	TRBJ1-4	TGCAGTGCGGGAGGGGGCTGGACTAATGAAAAACTGTTTTTT	CSAGGGWTNEKLFF
NA	NA	TRBV20-1	TRBJ2-4	TGCAGTGCTAGGATTACCTACAATGAGCAGTACTTC	CSARITYNEQYF
many	TRBD2	TRBV20-1	TRBJ2-7	TGCAGTGCTAGAGGCGGCGCAACTGGGGGGGTAGTCTACGAGCAGTACTTC	CSARGGATGGVVYEQYF
NA	NA	TRBV7-8	TRBJ2-2	TGTGCCAGCAGCTTCCTACTGAACACCGGGGAGCTGTTTTTT	CASSFLLNTGELFF
few	NA	TRBV18	TRBJ2-7	TGTGCCAGCTCACCCGACCCGTTCCACTACGAGCAGTACTTC	CASSPDPFHYEQYF
NA	NA	TRBV4-3	TRBJ1-2	TGCGCCAGCAGCCAAGTTGAAGCAGGGAACTATGGCTACACCTTC	CASSQVEAGNYGYTF
NA	NA	TRBV6-2/TRBV6-3	TRBJ2-5	TGTGCCAGCAGTGCTGGACTGTACCGAGAGACCCAGTACTTC	CASSAGLYRETQYF
NA	TRBD2	TRBV5-1	TRBJ2-7	TGCGCCAGCAGCCCCGGCGGACTAGCGGGGGGCCTCTCCTACGAGCAGTACTTC	CASSPGGLAGGLSYEQYF
NA	TRBD1	TRBV7-2	TRBJ1-1	TGTGCCAGCAGCCCCAGGGGGACAAATTTGAACACTGAAGCTTTCTTT	CASSPRGTNLNTEAFF
few	NA	TRBV20-1	TRBJ1-1	TGCAGTTACTCCGGGACCCTTAACACTGAAGCTTTCTTT	CSYSGTLNTEAFF
once	TRBD1	TRBV7-2	TRBJ2-5	TGTGCCAGCAGCTTAGCCCATGCCAGGGGGCAGGAGACCCAGTACTTC	CASSLAHARGQETQYF
NA	NA	TRBV4-1	TRBJ1-1	TGCGCCAGCAGCCAAGAAGAGCGAGGCACTGAAGCTTTCTTT	CASSQEERGTEAFF
few	NA	TRBV25-1	TRBJ1-2	TGTGCCAGCAGTGGGAACAGGGAGGACAATGGCTACACCTTC	CASSGNREDNGYTF
NA	NA	TRBV7-2	TRBJ2-7	TGTGCCAGCAGCTTATTGTCAGTAACCGGCTACGAGCAGTACTTC	CASSLLSVTGYEQYF
NA	NA	TRBV6-5	TRBJ2-1	TGTGCCAGCAGCCCGGCTAGGGGCAATGAGCAGTTCTTC	CASSPARGNEQFF
few	TRBD1	TRBV11-2	TRBJ2-7	TGTGCCAGCAGCTCATCGACAGGGGTTACCTACGAGCAGTACTTC	CASSSSTGVTYEQYF
few	NA	TRBV5-1	TRBJ2-5	TGCGCCAGCAGCGGCCTATCTTGGGAGACCCAGTACTTC	CASSGLSWETQYF
few	NA	TRBV5-1	TRBJ1-2	TGCGCCAGCAGTTCGGAGCCTAACTATGGCTACACCTTC	CASSSEPNYGYTF
NA	NA	TRBV29-1	TRBJ1-2	TGCAGCACCGCCGGACAGTCCGACTATGGCTACACCTTC	CSTAGQSDYGYTF
few	NA	TRBV6-1	TRBJ1-4	TGTGCCAGCAGTGAAGTGGGAAGATTCGAAAAACTGTTTTTT	CASSEVGRFEKLFF
NA	TRBD2	TRBV10-3	TRBJ2-5	TGTGCCATCAGTGATCCGGGACTAGCGGGGGAAGAGACCCAGTACTTC	CAISDPGLAGEETQYF
NA	NA	TRBV4-3	TRBJ2-3	TGCGCCAGCAGCCAACGGACTGGGCGAGATACGCAGTATTTT	CASSQRTGRDTQYF
once	TRBD2	TRBV7-2	TRBJ2-1	TGTGCCAGCAGCTTAGTAGCGGGAGCACGCACTGAGCAGTTCTTC	CASSLVAGARTEQFF
NA	TRBD2	TRBV4-1	TRBJ2-1	TGCGCCAGCAGCCCCTCCCCGTTGACTAGCCAGCAGTTCTTC	CASSPSPLTSQQFF
NA	NA	TRBV7-2	TRBJ2-1	TGTGCCAGCAGCTTATATCTAGGGGCCGGGTCCTACAATGAGCAGTTCTTC	CASSLYLGAGSYNEQFF
NA	NA	TRBV5-5	TRBJ2-1	TGTGCCAGCAGCTTACGAGCTATCAATGAGCAGTTCTTC	CASSLRAINEQFF
NA	NA	TRBV27	TRBJ2-7	TGTGCCAGCAGACCGGACACGACCTACGAGCAGTACTTC	CASRPDTTYEQYF
many	TRBD1	TRBV6-6	TRBJ2-7	TGTGCCAGCAGCGGACTCCAGACAGGGGACTACGAGCAGTACTTC	CASSGLQTGDYEQYF
NA	TRBD2	TRBV5-1	TRBJ2-1	TGCGCCAGCAGCTTGGTTCTCGCAGCGGGGGTTAATGAGCAGTTCTTC	CASSLVLAAGVNEQFF
NA	NA	TRBV4-1	TRBJ1-6	TGCGCCAGCAGCCAAGTCGGAGGGGGTTCACCCCTCCACTTT	CASSQVGGGSPLHF
NA	NA	TRBV30	TRBJ1-2	TGTGCCTGGGGTGTCGTGGACGGGCAAGGCTACACCTTC	CAWGVVDGQGYTF
NA	NA	TRBV20-1	TRBJ1-2	TGCAGCGCTAGCTCCTGCAACTACACTAACTATGGCTACACCTTC	CSASSCNYTNYGYTF
few	NA	TRBV20-1	TRBJ2-5	TGCAGTGTTCTAGACAGGTACCAAGAGACCCAGTACTTC	CSVLDRYQETQYF
few	TRBD2	TRBV7-9	TRBJ2-1	TGTGCCAGCAGCCCTGCGGGGGGCAACTACAATGAGCAGTTCTTC	CASSPAGGNYNEQFF
NA	NA	TRBV4-1	TRBJ1-5	TGCGTCAGCAGCCGCGGGCAGTTTAGCAATCAGCCCCAGCATTTT	CVSSRGQFSNQPQHF
NA	NA	TRBV13	TRBJ2-7	TGTGCCAGCAGCTTAGCGGCAGCGCGCGAGCAGTACTTC	CASSLAAAREQYF
NA	NA	TRBV20-1	TRBJ1-1	TGCAGTGCGCCCCCCCCAGGGTACACTGAAGCTTTCTTT	CSAPPPGYTEAFF
NA	NA	TRBV20-1	TRBJ1-4	TGCAGTGCCACCAAAAGCAGGACGGGGGTCGAAAAACTGTTTTTT	CSATKSRTGVEKLFF
NA	NA	TRBV27	TRBJ1-1	TGTGCCAGCAGTTTATCTCGGGGGGAAGAAGCTTTCTTT	CASSLSRGEEAFF
few	NA	TRBV20-1	TRBJ2-1	TGCAGTGCTCATCAGGGCTTACCCCCTTATGAGCAGTTCTTC	CSAHQGLPPYEQFF
few	TRBD1	TRBV20-1	TRBJ1-1	TGCAGTGCTAGATCGGGACAGGGAATCACTGAAGCTTTCTTT	CSARSGQGITEAFF
NA	NA	TRBV29-1	TRBJ1-1	TGCAGCGTTGAGTGGGGAAGGAACACTGAAGCTTTCTTT	CSVEWGRNTEAFF
NA	TRBD1	TRBV12-3/TRBV12-4	TRBJ1-1	TGTGCCAGCACCCAACTCTGGGGGACAGACATCGTGAACACTGAAGCTTTCTTT	CASTQLWGTDIVNTEAFF
NA	TRBD2	TRBV11-2	TRBJ2-3	TGTGCCAGCAGCCCCCAGGGTGGAACCGGGACTAGCGGGGTGCCTCTCGATACGCAGTATTTT	CASSPQGGTGTSGVPLDTQYF
NA	NA	TRBV12-3/TRBV12-4	TRBJ2-3	TGTGCCAGCAGCGCCAGGGTGGGTGGCACAGATACGCAGTATTTT	CASSARVGGTDTQYF
many	NA	TRBV7-9	TRBJ2-7	TGTGCCAGCAGCTTACTGATAGACTACGAGCAGTACTTC	CASSLLIDYEQYF
NA	NA	TRBV29-1	TRBJ1-1	TGCAGCGTTGAATTTACGGGAAACACTGAAGCTTTCTTT	CSVEFTGNTEAFF
NA	NA	TRBV5-1	TRBJ1-4	TGCGCCAGCAGGGTCGCGGGTGAAAAACTGTTTTTT	CASRVAGEKLFF
NA	TRBD2	TRBV5-1	TRBJ2-5	TGCGCCAGCAGCTCGCAAGCTAGCGGGGTTGAGACCCAGTACTTC	CASSSQASGVETQYF
NA	NA	TRBV27	TRBJ1-2	TGTGCCAGCAGTTTATCTCCCTCGAATAACTATGGCTACACCTTC	CASSLSPSNNYGYTF
NA	NA	TRBV20-1	TRBJ1-5	TGCAGTGCTTCTCGGGGGGGCAAGAGCAATCAGCCCCAGCATTTT	CSASRGGKSNQPQHF
NA	TRBD1	TRBV5-1	TRBJ1-1	TGCGCCAGCAGCTTGGAGGGACAGGGAATAGCTGAAGTTTTCTTT	CASSLEGQGIAEVFF
NA	TRBD1	TRBV4-2	TRBJ2-1	TGTGCCAGCAGCCACCCGGACAGGATCTACGAGCAGTTCTTC	CASSHPDRIYEQFF
NA	NA	TRBV7-2	TRBJ2-7	TGTGCCAGCAGCTTATTATATAGATACGAGCAGTACTTC	CASSLLYRYEQYF
NA	NA	TRBV6-5	TRBJ2-7	TGTGCCAGCAGCCGAGCGTCAGGGGACGAGCAGTACTTC	CASSRASGDEQYF